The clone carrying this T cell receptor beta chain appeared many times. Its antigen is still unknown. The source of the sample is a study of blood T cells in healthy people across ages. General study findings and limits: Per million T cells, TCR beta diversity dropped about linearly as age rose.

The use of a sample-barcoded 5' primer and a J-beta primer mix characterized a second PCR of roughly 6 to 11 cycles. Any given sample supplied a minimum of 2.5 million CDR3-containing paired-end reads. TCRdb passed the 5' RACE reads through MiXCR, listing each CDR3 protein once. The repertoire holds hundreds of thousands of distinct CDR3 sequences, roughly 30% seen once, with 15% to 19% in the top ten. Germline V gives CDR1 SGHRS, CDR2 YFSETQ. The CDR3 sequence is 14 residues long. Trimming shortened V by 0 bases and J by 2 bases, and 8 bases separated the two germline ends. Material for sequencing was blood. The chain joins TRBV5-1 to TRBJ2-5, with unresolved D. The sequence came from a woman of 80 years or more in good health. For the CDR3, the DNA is TGCGCCAGCAGCTTGGTTGATCCGCAAGAGACCCAGTACTTC. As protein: CASSLVDPQETQYF. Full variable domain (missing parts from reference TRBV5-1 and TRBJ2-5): KAGVTQTPRYLIKTRGQQVTLSCSPISGHRSVSWYQQTPGQGLQFLFEYFSETQRNKGNFPGRFSGRQFSNSRSEMNVSTLELGDSALYLCASSLVDPQETQYFGPGTRLLVL.